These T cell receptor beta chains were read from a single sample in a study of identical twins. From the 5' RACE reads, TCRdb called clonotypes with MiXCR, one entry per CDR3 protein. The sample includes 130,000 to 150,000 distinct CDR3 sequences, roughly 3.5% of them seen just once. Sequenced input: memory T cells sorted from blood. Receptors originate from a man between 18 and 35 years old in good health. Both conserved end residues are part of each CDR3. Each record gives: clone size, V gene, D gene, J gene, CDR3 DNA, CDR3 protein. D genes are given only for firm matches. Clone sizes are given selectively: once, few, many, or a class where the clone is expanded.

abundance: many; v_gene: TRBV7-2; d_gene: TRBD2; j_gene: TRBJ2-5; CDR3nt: TGTGCCAGCAGCATGAGCGGGAGGGCCACAGAGACCCAGTACTTC; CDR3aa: CASSMSGRATETQYF
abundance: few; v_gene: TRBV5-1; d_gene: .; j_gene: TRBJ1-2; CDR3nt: TGCGCCAGCACACAGGGAATAAACTATGGCTACACCTTC; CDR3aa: CASTQGINYGYTF
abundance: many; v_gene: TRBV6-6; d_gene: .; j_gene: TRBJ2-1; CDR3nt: TGTGCCAGCAGGGTGTCGAACAATGAGCAGTTCTTC; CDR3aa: CASRVSNNEQFF
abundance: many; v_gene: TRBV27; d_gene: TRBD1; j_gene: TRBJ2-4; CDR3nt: TGTGCCAGCAGTTTTGTAGCAGGGGGCGCGGTGAACATTCAGTACTTC; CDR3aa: CASSFVAGGAVNIQYF
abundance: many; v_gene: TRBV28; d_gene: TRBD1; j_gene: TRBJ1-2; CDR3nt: TGTGCCAGCACTGAAGTACTAACCGGGACAGGGAATGGCTACACCTTC; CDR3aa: CASTEVLTGTGNGYTF
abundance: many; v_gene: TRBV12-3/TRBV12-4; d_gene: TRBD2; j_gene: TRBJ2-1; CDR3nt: TGTGCCAGCAGCCGCGGGACTAGCGGGAGGTACAATGAGCAGTTCTTC; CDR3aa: CASSRGTSGRYNEQFF
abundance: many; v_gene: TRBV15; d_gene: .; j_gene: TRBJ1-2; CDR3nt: TGTGCCACCAGCAGATACCGGGGTCAAAACTATGGCTACACCTTC; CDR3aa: CATSRYRGQNYGYTF
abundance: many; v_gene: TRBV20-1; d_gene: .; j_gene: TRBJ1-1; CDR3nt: TGCAGTGCTGCTGCACTCGCTCTTCCTGGGAACACTGAAGCTTTCTTT; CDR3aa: CSAAALALPGNTEAFF
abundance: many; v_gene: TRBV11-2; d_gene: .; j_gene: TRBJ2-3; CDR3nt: TGTGCCAGCAGCCATACTAGAGATACGCAGTATTTT; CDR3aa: CASSHTRDTQYF
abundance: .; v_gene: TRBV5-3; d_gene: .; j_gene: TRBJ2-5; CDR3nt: TGTGCCAGAAGCTTGTATTGGGATCGGCCCCGCTTC; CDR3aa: CARSLYWDRPRF
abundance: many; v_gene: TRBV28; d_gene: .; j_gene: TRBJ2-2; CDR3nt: TGTGCCAGCAGTTTAACCAGGCAGAACACCGGGGAGCTGTTTTTT; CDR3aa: CASSLTRQNTGELFF
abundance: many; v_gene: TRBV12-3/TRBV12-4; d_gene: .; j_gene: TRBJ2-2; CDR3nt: TGTGCCAGCCATTTAACCTTGGGGACCGGGGAGCTGTTTTTT; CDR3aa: CASHLTLGTGELFF
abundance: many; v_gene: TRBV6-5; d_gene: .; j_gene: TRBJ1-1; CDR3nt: TGTGCCAGCAGTTACTCGAGAGGGGGGACTGAAGCTTTCTTT; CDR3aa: CASSYSRGGTEAFF
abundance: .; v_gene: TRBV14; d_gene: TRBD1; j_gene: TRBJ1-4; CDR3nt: TGTGCCAGCAGCCCACGGACAGGAGGGGAACTGTTTTTT; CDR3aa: CASSPRTGGELFF
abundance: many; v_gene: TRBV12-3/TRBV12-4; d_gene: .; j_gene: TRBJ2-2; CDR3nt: TGTGCCAGCAAGTTCGGCACCGGGGAGCTGTTTTTT; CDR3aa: CASKFGTGELFF
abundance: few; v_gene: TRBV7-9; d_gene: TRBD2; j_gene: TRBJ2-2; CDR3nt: TGTGCCAGCAGCTTCTTGGCTAGCGGGCCAAACACCGGGGAGCTGTTTTTT; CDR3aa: CASSFLASGPNTGELFF
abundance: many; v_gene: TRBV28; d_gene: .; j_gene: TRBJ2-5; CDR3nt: TGTGCCAGCAGTACACCGACAGTGCAAGAGACCCAGTACTTC; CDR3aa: CASSTPTVQETQYF
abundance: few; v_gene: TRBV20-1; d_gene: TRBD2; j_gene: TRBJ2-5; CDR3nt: TGCAGTGCTAGGGTCGGGTCCGGGGGGGAGACCCAGTACTTC; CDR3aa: CSARVGSGGETQYF
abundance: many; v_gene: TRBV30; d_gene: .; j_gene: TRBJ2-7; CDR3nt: TGTGCCTGGATGCCCCCCGGGGTTGCCTACGAGCAGTACTTC; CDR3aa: CAWMPPGVAYEQYF
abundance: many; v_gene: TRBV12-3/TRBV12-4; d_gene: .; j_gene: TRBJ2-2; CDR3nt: TGTGCCAGCAGTTTGCAGGCAGCCGGGGAGCTGTTTTTT; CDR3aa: CASSLQAAGELFF